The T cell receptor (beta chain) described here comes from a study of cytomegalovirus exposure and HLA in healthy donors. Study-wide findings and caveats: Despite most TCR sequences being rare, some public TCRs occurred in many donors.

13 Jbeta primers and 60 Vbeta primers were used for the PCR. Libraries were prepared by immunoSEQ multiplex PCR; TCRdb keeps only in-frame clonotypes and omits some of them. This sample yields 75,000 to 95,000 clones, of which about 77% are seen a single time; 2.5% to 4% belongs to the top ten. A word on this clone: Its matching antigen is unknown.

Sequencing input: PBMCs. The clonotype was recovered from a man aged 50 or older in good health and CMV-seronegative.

For the CDR3, the DNA is TGTGCCAGCAGCTCGAAACAGGGAGGGTACTCCTATAATTCACCCCTCCACTTT. Residues: CASSSKQGGYSYNSPLHF. V gene TRBV11-2 combines with J gene TRBJ1-6; D may be TRBD1 (6 bases). Germline CDR1 is SGHAT and CDR2 is FQNNGV. This CDR3 region has 18 residues. Trimming stripped 4 bases from V and 0 bases from J, with 16 bases between.